This T cell receptor beta chain was sequenced during a study of blood T cell repertoires in COVID-19. Study at large: T cells, B-cell-depleted T cells, or PBMCs provided the cDNA or gDNA that served as material.

In this sample, this clone turned up a few times. Assay used: immunoSEQ multiplex PCR; TCRdb lists only in-frame clones, some missing. The sample records 110,000 to 150,000 clones, under 80% being singletons. CDR3 length equals 12 residues. This rearrangement joins TRBV21-1 to TRBJ1-1. TRBV21-1 is an annotated pseudogene. Sequencing was performed on peripheral blood. The clonotype was recovered from a man older than 75 with acute or convalescent COVID-19. Written as DNA, the CDR3 is TGTGCCAGCAGCAAAGGAGGGCTCGGAGCTTTCTTT. Amino acids: CASSKGGLGAFF.